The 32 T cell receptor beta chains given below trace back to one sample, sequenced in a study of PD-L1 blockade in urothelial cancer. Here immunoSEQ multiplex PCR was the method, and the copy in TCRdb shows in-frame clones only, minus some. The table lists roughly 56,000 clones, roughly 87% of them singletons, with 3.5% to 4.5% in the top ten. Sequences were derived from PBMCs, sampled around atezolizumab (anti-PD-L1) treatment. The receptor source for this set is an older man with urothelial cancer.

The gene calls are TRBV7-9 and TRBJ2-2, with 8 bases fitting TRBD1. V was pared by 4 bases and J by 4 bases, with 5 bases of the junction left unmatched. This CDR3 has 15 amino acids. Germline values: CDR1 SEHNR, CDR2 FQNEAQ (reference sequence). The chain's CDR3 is CASSSDRVGTGELFF. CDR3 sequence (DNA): TGTGCCAGCAGCTCGGACAGGGTCGGCACCGGGGAGCTGTTTTTT.

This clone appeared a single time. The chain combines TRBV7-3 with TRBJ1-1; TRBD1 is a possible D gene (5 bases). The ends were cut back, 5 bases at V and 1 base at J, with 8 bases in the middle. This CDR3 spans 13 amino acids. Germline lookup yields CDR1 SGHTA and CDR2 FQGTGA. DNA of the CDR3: TGTGCCAGCAGCCCTGGGGCGAACACTGAAGCTTTCTTT. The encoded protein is CASSPGANTEAFF.

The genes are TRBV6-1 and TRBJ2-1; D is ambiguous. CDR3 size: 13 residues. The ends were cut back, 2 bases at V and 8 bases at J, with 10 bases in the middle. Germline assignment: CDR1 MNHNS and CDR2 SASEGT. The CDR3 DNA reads TGTGCCAGCAGTGAACTCTCGGTCGATGAGCAGTTCTTC. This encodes CASSELSVDEQFF.

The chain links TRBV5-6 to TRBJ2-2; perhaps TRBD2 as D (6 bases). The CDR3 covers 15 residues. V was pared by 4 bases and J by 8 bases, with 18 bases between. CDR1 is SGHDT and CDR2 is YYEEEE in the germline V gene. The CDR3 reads CASSRGGFNTGELFF. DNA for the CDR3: TGTGCCAGCAGCCGTGGGGGGTTCAATACGGGGGAGCTGTTTTTT.

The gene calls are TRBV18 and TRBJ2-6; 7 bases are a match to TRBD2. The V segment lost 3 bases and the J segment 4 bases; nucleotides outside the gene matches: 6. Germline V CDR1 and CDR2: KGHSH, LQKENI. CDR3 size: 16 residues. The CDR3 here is CASSPGGSQGANVLTF. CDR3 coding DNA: TGTGCCAGCTCACCGGGGGGGTCGCAAGGGGCCAACGTCCTGACTTTC.

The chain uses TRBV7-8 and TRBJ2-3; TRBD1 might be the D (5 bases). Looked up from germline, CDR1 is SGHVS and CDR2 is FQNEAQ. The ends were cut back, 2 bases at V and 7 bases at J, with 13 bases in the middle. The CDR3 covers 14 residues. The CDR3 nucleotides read TGTGCCAGCAGCTTATCGGGCAGGGTCCATACGCAGTATTTT. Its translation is CASSLSGRVHTQYF. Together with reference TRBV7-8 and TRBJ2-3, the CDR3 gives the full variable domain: GAGVSQSPRYKVAKRGQDVALRCDPISGHVSLFWYQQALGQGPEFLTYFQNEAQLDKSGLPSDRFFAERPEGSVSTLKIQRTQQEDSAVYLCASSLSGRVHTQYFGPGTRLTVL.

The CDR3 coding sequence is TGCAGCGTTGACCGTCAAGAGACCCAGTACTTC. Its protein is CSVDRQETQYF. The J gene is TRBJ2-5, the V gene TRBV29-1; D remains ambiguous. V gave up 3 bases and J gave up 2 bases, with 4 bases separating them. This CDR3 is 11 amino acids long. CDR1 and CDR2 from the germline V gene are SQVTM and ANQGSEA.

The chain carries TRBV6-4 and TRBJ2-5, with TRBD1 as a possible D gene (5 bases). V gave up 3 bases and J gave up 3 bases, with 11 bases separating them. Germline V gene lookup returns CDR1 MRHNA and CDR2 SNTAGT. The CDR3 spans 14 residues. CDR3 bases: TGTGCCAGCAGTGAACAGGTTGGCGAAGAGACCCAGTACTTC. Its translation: CASSEQVGEETQYF.

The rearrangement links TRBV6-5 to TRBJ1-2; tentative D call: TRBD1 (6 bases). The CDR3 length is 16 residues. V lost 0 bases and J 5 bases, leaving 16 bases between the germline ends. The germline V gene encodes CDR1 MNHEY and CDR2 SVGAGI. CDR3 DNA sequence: TGTGCCAGCAGTTACTCTTACGGACGGCAGGGGTATGGCTACACCTTC. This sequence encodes CASSYSYGRQGYGYTF.

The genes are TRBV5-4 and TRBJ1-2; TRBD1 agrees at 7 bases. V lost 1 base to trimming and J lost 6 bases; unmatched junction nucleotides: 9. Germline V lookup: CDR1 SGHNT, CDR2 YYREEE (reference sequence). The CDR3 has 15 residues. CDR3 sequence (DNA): TGTGCCAGCAGCTTGCGACAGGGCCCCTCCGATGGCTACACCTTC. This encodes CASSLRQGPSDGYTF.

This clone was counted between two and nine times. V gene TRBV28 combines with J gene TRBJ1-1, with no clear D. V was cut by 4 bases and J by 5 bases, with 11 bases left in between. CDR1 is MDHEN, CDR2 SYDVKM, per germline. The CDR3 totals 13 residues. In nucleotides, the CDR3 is TGTGCCAGCAGTTCCCCCGGAGTGACTGAAGCTTTCTTT. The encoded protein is CASSSPGVTEAFF.

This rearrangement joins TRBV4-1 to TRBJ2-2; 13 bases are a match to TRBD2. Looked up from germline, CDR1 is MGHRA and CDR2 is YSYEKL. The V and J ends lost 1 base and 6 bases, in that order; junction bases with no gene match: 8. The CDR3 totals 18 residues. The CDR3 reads CASSQATSGRTGPGELFF. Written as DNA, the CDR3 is TGCGCCAGCAGCCAAGCGACTAGCGGGAGGACGGGCCCCGGGGAGCTGTTTTTT.

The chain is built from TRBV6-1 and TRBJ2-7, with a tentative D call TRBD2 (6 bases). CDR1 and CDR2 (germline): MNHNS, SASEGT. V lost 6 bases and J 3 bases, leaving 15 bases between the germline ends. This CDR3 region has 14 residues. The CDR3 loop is CASRWEDRVYEQYF. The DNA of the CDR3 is TGTGCCAGCAGATGGGAGGACCGAGTCTACGAGCAGTACTTC.

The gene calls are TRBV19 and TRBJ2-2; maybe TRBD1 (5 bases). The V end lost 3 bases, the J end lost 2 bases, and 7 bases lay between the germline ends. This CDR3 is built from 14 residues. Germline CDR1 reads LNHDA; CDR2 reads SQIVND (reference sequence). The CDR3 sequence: CASSIQGNTGELFF. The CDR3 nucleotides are TGTGCCAGTAGTATCCAGGGAAACACCGGGGAGCTGTTTTTT.

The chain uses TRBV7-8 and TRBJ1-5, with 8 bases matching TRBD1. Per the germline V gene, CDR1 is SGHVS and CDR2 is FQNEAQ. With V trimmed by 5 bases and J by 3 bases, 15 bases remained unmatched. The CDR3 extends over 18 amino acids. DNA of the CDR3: TGTGCCAGCAGCCTACTCTACCGGGACAGGATGTACAATCAGCCCCAGCATTTT. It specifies CASSLLYRDRMYNQPQHF. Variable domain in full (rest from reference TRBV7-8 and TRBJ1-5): GAGVSQSPRYKVAKRGQDVALRCDPISGHVSLFWYQQALGQGPEFLTYFQNEAQLDKSGLPSDRFFAERPEGSVSTLKIQRTQQEDSAVYLCASSLLYRDRMYNQPQHFGDGTRLSIL.

CDR3 nucleotide sequence: TGTGCCAGCTCACTTGGACTAGCGGCCCCGGATACGCAGTATTTT. Translating gives CASSLGLAAPDTQYF. The chain carries TRBV18 and TRBJ2-3; 10 nucleotides line up with TRBD2. V trimming: 4 bases; J trimming: 6 bases; junction bases outside the gene matches: 7. CDR3 length: 15 amino acids. CDR1 and CDR2 (germline): KGHSH, LQKENI.

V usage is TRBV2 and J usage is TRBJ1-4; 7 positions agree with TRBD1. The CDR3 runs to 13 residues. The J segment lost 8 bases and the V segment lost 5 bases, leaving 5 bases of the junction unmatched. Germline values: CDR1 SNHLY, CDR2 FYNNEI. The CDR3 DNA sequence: TGTGCCAGCAGTCGGGACAGCGGGGAAAAACTGTTTTTT. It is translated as CASSRDSGEKLFF.

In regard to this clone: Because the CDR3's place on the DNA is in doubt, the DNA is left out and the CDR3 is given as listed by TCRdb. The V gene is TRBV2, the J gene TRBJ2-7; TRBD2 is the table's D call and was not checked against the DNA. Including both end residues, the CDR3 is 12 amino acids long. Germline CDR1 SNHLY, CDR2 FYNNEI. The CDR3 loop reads CASSWGSGNSYF.

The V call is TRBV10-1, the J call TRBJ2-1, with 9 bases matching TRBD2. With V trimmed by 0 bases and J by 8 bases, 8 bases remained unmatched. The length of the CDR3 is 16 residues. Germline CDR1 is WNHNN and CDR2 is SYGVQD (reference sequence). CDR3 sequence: CASSESRGGGAHEQFF. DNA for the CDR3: TGCGCCAGCAGTGAGTCGAGAGGCGGGGGGGCCCATGAGCAGTTCTTC.

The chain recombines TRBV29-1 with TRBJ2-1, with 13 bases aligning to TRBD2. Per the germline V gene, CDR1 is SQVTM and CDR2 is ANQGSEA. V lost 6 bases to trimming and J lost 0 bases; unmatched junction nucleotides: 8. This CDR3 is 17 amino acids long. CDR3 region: CSVEGLAGTPSYNEQFF. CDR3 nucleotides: TGCAGCGTGGAGGGACTAGCGGGGACTCCCTCCTACAATGAGCAGTTCTTC.

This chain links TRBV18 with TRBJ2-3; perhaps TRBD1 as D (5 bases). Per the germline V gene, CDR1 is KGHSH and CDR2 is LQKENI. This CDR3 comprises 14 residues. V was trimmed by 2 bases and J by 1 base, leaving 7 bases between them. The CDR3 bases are TGTGCCAGCTCACCAGGGGCGGGCACAGATACGCAGTATTTT. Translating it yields CASSPGAGTDTQYF.

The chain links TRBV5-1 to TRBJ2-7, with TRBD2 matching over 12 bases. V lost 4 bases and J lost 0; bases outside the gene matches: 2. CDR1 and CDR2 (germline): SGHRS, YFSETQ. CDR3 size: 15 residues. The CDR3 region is CASSTSGGSSYEQYF. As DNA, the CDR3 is TGCGCCAGCAGCACTAGCGGGGGGAGCTCCTACGAGCAGTACTTC.

The CDR3 sequence: CASSYTTGNTGELFF. The CDR3 DNA is TGCGCCAGCAGCTACACCACAGGGAACACCGGGGAGCTGTTTTTT. The rearrangement joins TRBV5-1 to TRBJ2-2, with D maybe TRBD1 (5 bases). This CDR3 contains 15 residues. CDR1 and CDR2 from the germline V gene are SGHRS and YFSETQ. V shed 3 bases and J shed 1 base, with 10 bases lying between them.

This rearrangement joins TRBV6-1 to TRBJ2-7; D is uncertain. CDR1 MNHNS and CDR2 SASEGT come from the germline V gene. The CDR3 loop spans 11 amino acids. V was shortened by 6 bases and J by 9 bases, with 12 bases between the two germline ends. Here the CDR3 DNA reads TGTGCCAGCAGCCTATCTACCGGGCAGTACTTC. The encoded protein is CASSLSTGQYF.

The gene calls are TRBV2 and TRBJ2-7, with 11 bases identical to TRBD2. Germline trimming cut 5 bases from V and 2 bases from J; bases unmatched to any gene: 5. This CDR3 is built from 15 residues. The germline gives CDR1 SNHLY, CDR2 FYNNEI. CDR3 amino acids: CASSSGTSGAYEQYF. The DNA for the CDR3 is TGTGCCAGCAGTTCCGGGACTAGCGGTGCCTACGAGCAGTACTTC.

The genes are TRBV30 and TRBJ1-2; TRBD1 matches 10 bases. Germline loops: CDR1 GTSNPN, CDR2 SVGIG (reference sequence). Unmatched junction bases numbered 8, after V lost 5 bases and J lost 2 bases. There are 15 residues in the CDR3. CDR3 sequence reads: CAWLPDRGRNYGYTF. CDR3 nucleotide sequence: TGTGCCTGGCTCCCAGACAGGGGGCGGAACTATGGCTACACCTTC.

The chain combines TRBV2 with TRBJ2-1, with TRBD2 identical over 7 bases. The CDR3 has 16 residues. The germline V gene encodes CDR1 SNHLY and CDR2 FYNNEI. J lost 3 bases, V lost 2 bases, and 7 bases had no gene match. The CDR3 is CASSEWGGILYNEQFF. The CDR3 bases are TGTGCCAGCAGTGAATGGGGGGGGATACTCTACAATGAGCAGTTCTTC.

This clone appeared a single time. The CDR3 DNA is TGCGCCAGCAGCTTCTGGGGCAGGGGGATTGACGGGGAGCTGTTTTTT. Its translation: CASSFWGRGIDGELFF. The chain links TRBV5-1 to TRBJ2-2, with 7 bases fitting TRBD1. The trim removed 2 bases at V and 7 bases at J, leaving 11 bases unmatched. From germline, CDR1 is SGHRS and CDR2 YFSETQ. CDR3 size: 16 residues.

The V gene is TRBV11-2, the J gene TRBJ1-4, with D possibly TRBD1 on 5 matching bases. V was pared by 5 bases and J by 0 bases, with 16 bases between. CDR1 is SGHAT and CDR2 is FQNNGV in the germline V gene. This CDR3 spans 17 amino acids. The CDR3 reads CASSKRTRRSTNEKLFF. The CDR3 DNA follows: TGTGCCAGCAGCAAACGGACAAGGCGCTCAACTAATGAAAAACTGTTTTTT.

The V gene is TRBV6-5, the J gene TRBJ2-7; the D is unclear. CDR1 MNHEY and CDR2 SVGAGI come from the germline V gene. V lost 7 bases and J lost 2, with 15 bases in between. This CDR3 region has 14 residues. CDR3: CASKKGDGTYEQYF. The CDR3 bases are TGTGCCAGCAAGAAAGGAGACGGAACCTACGAGCAGTACTTC.

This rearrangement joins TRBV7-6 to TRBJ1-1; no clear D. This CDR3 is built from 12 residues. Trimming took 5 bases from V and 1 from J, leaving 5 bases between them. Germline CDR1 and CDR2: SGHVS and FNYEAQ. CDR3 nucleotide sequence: TGTGCCAGCAGCGGGCGGAACACTGAAGCTTTCTTT. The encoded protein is CASSGRNTEAFF.

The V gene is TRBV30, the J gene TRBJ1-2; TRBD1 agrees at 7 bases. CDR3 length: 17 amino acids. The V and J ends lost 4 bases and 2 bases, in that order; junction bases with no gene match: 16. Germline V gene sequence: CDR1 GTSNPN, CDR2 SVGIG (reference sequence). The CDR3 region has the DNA TGTGCCTGGACCCAAAAGGGACAGTTTGGTTTAAACTATGGCTACACCTTC. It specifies CAWTQKGQFGLNYGYTF.